Presented here are 32 T cell receptor beta chains from one specimen sequenced in a study of early T cells in non-severe SARS-CoV-2 infection. TCRdb called the 5' RACE reads again in MiXCR, with one record for every CDR3 protein. The sample consists of approximately 71,000 distinct CDR3 sequences, about a tenth of them appearing once. Sample: whole blood. Every receptor here comes from an adult who was a healthcare worker with PCR-confirmed SARS-CoV-2 infection or an uninfected control (not recorded which).

The chain combines TRBV4-2 with TRBJ2-2; D gene uncertain. V lost 1 base and J lost 1, with 10 bases in between. This CDR3 has 16 residues. CDR1 and CDR2 from the germline V gene are LGHNA and YNFKEQ. The CDR3 loop is CASSQGKSGNTGELFF. For the CDR3, the DNA is TGTGCCAGCAGCCAAGGAAAATCAGGGAACACCGGGGAGCTGTTTTTT.

This clonotype appeared a few times. This chain uses TRBV6-1 with TRBJ1-1; D unresolved. Germline CDR1 and CDR2: MNHNS and SASEGT. V lost 3 bases, J lost 1 base, and 12 bases lay in between. This CDR3 is built from 15 residues. As DNA, the CDR3 is TGTGCCAGCAGTGATACCGAATACAAGAACACTGAAGCTTTCTTT. It yields the protein CASSDTEYKNTEAFF.

This chain links TRBV4-1 with TRBJ1-1, with D possibly TRBD1 on 5 matching bases. V was pared by 0 bases and J by 5 bases, with 13 bases between. CDR3 length equals 15 residues. In germline, CDR1 is MGHRA, CDR2 YSYEKL. The CDR3 here is CASSQDGAGRTEAFF. CDR3 sequence (DNA): TGCGCCAGCAGCCAAGATGGGGCAGGGAGAACTGAAGCTTTCTTT.

This clonotype has just a few counts. This chain connects TRBV1 to TRBJ1-2. TRBV1 is marked as a pseudogene. This CDR3 has 15 amino acids. CDR3 DNA: TGCACCAGCAGCGCCCTCCCGGGGCCGCACTATGGCTACACCTTC. Protein product: CTSSALPGPHYGYTF.

The chain couples TRBV7-9 to TRBJ2-7, with 9 bases lining up with TRBD2. V lost 4 bases, J lost 2 bases, and 12 bases stayed unmatched. Germline CDR1 and CDR2: SEHNR and FQNEAQ (reference sequence). The CDR3 length is 17 residues. As DNA, the CDR3 is TGTGCCAGCAGCTCCAGATATAGCGGGAGCGAAACCTACGAGCAGTACTTC. This encodes CASSSRYSGSETYEQYF. The full variable domain, rest sourced from reference TRBV7-9 and TRBJ2-7, is DTGVSQNPRHKITKRGQNVTFRCDPISEHNRLYWYRQTLGQGPEFLTYFQNEAQLEKSRLLSDRFSAERPKGSFSTLEIQRTEQGDSAMYLCASSSRYSGSETYEQYFGPGTRLTVT.

This clonotype was recorded many times. At one end, the junction sequence differs from germline, possibly due to a read error. The V call is TRBV6-2 or TRBV6-3, the J call TRBJ2-7; TRBD2 aligns across 10 bases. Looked up from germline, CDR1 is MNHEY and CDR2 is SVGEGT. The CDR3 is 12 residues long. The CDR3 DNA follows: TGTGCCAGCAGGTCCGGGACTAGCGTGGGAACCTTC. Its translation is CASRSGTSVGTF.

The rearrangement joins TRBV5-1 to TRBJ2-1; D is unresolved. This CDR3 spans 15 amino acids. CDR1 SGHRS and CDR2 YFSETQ come from the germline V gene. The V end lost 5 bases, the J end lost 0 bases, and 12 bases lay between the germline ends. The CDR3 spells CASSPLKHSYNEQFF. In nucleotides, the CDR3 is TGCGCCAGCAGTCCCCTGAAGCACTCCTACAATGAGCAGTTCTTC.

This chain joins TRBV3-1 and TRBJ1-2, with D uncertain. This CDR3 is 11 amino acids long. Per germline, CDR1 LGHDT and CDR2 YNNKEL (reference sequence). The germline V and J ends were trimmed by 5 bases and 3 bases, with 4 bases remaining between them. Here the CDR3 DNA reads TGTGCCAGCAGCGATGACTATGGCTACACCTTC. It encodes CASSDDYGYTF. Full variable domain (remainder filled in from reference TRBV3-1 and TRBJ1-2): DTAVSQTPKYLVTQMGNDKSIKCEQNLGHDTMYWYKQDSKKFLKIMFSYNNKELIINETVPNRFSPKSPDKAHLNLHINSLELGDSAVYFCASSDDYGYTFGSGTRLTVV.

This clonotype was seen a few times. The rearrangement joins TRBV20-1 to TRBJ2-7; 8 nucleotides agree with TRBD2. Germline V lookup: CDR1 DFQATT, CDR2 SNEGSKA (reference sequence). V was pared by 6 bases and J by 9 bases, with 4 bases of the junction left unmatched. The CDR3 is made up of 10 amino acids. The CDR3 protein is CSAPSGGQYF. DNA for the CDR3: TGCAGTGCACCGAGCGGGGGGCAGTACTTC.

This clonotype was detected a few times. The chain recombines TRBV12-3 or TRBV12-4 with TRBJ2-1, with TRBD2 as a possible D gene (5 bases). This CDR3 has 13 amino acids. V was trimmed by 8 bases and J by 6 bases, leaving 14 bases between them. The CDR3 DNA reads TGTGCCAGCCTCCCTAGCAATGTCAATGAGCAGTTCTTC. Translating it yields CASLPSNVNEQFF.

The table lists this clonotype with many counts. The chain has TRBV19 and TRBJ2-1, with 7 bases lining up with TRBD2. The trim removed 4 bases at V and 6 bases at J, leaving 3 bases unmatched. CDR1 and CDR2 from the germline V gene are LNHDA and SQIVND (reference sequence). The CDR3 is made up of 13 amino acids. The CDR3 DNA reads as TGTGCCAGTAGTAGCGGGAGAGCCAATGAGCAGTTCTTC. Encoded protein: CASSSGRANEQFF.

This clonotype was seen many times. The rearrangement links TRBV19 to TRBJ2-3; no firm D call. Between the trimmed V and J ends, which lost 9 bases and 4 bases, there was a span of 17 bases. The CDR3 consists of 14 residues. In germline, CDR1 is LNHDA, CDR2 SQIVND (reference sequence). CDR3 DNA: TGTGCCAGCTCAGCCCCCTTTAGCTCAGATACGCAGTATTTT. It encodes CASSAPFSSDTQYF.

Ten or more counts support this clonotype. CDR3 residues: CASSPLQVAYEQYF. DNA for the CDR3: TGTGCCAGCAGCCCTTTACAGGTTGCCTACGAGCAGTACTTC. The V gene is TRBV11-2, the J gene TRBJ2-7; D perhaps matches TRBD1 (5 bases). The CDR3 runs to 14 residues. Germline CDR1 reads SGHAT; CDR2 reads FQNNGV. V lost 5 bases and J lost 2, with 13 bases in between.

The table lists this clonotype with a few counts. The chain has TRBV2 and TRBJ2-2, with D tentatively TRBD2 (5 bases). CDR1 and CDR2 from the germline V gene are SNHLY and FYNNEI. The CDR3 totals 13 residues. Trimming left V 6 bases short and J 4 bases short, with 9 bases between. The CDR3, as DNA: TGTGCCAGCAGATACGGAGGCACCGGGGAGCTGTTTTTT. This translates into CASRYGGTGELFF.

The chain carries TRBV9 and TRBJ1-1; D call uncertain. The CDR3 has 14 amino acids. The germline V gene encodes CDR1 SGDLS and CDR2 YYNGEE. V lost 0 bases and J lost 2, with 8 bases in between. The CDR3 reads CASSVALSNTEAFF. The CDR3 DNA is TGTGCCAGCAGCGTAGCCCTATCAAACACTGAAGCTTTCTTT.

The chain couples TRBV6-1 to TRBJ1-1, with D possibly TRBD1 on 5 matching bases. This CDR3 is built from 14 residues. The germline CDR1 and CDR2 sequences are MNHNS and SASEGT. V lost 5 bases to trimming and J lost 8 bases, with 18 bases between them. The CDR3 spells CASSHPGLQFEAFF. The CDR3, as DNA: TGTGCCAGCAGTCACCCGGGACTCCAGTTCGAAGCTTTCTTT.

CDR3 sequence: CASSLYLPTLGIQYF. The DNA of the CDR3 is TGTGCCAGCAGTTTATACCTCCCGACCCTAGGCATTCAGTACTTC. This chain uses TRBV12-3 or TRBV12-4 with TRBJ2-4; D remains ambiguous. The CDR3 loop spans 15 amino acids. V was shortened by 2 bases and J by 9 bases, with 17 bases between the two germline ends.

The sample holds many counts of this clonotype. V is TRBV4-1 and J is TRBJ2-7; 8 bases fit TRBD2. Germline assignment: CDR1 MGHRA and CDR2 YSYEKL. Germline trimming cut 1 base from V and 2 bases from J; bases unmatched to any gene: 10. The CDR3 contains 17 residues. CDR3 amino acids: CASSQALSTSGTYEQYF. The CDR3 DNA sequence: TGCGCCAGCAGCCAAGCGCTCTCTACTAGCGGTACCTACGAGCAGTACTTC.

This clonotype showed up many times. The chain joins TRBV5-1 to TRBJ1-3; a possible D gene is TRBD1 (5 bases). Germline CDR1 and CDR2: SGHRS and YFSETQ. With 0 bases removed from V and 4 bases from J, the gap between germline ends came to 11 bases. The CDR3 spans 15 residues. CDR3 loop: CASSLAGTSGNTIYF. CDR3 in DNA: TGCGCCAGCAGCTTGGCCGGGACTTCAGGAAACACCATATATTTT.

This clonotype was seen more than once but under ten times. The chain employs TRBV7-8 and TRBJ2-1; D not resolved. Germline V gene sequence: CDR1 SGHVS, CDR2 FQNEAQ. The CDR3 runs to 14 residues. Trimming shortened V by 0 bases and J by 6 bases, and 9 bases separated the two germline ends. The CDR3 DNA reads as TGTGCCAGCAGCTTAGCTCGCCGGACCAATGAGCAGTTCTTC. This gives the protein CASSLARRTNEQFF.

This clonotype was seen more than once but under ten times. This sequence joins TRBV24-1 and TRBJ1-2; D possibly corresponds to TRBD1 (6 bases). This CDR3 has 13 residues. V was clipped by 4 bases and J by 2 bases, with 7 bases between them. CDR1 is KGHDR, CDR2 SFDVKD, per germline. The CDR3 region has the DNA TGTGCCACCAGTGAACAGGGAAACTATGGCTACACCTTC. Translating gives CATSEQGNYGYTF.

This clonotype was observed a handful of times. The chain couples TRBV12-3 or TRBV12-4 to TRBJ2-1; a possible D gene is TRBD1 (5 bases). V was trimmed by 5 bases and J by 10 bases, leaving 9 bases between them. The CDR3 has 11 amino acids. The CDR3, as DNA: TGTGCCAGCAGTAATCGACAGGAGCAGTTCTTC. Translating gives CASSNRQEQFF.

The rearrangement links TRBV20-1 to TRBJ2-5, with D perhaps given as TRBD1 or TRBD2 (5 bases each). Germline V gene lookup returns CDR1 DFQATT and CDR2 SNEGSKA (reference sequence). The CDR3 consists of 16 residues. Trimming left V 5 bases short and J 2 bases short, with 21 bases between. The DNA of the CDR3 is TGCAGTGCTGGGGACGGAGAGGGAACGCTACAAGAGACCCAGTACTTC. This encodes CSAGDGEGTLQETQYF.

V usage is TRBV4-1 and J usage is TRBJ2-6; no definite D call. The CDR3 has 16 amino acids. From germline, CDR1 is MGHRA and CDR2 YSYEKL. Trimming removed 0 bases from V and 0 bases from J, with 6 bases in between. The CDR3 region is CASSQDLGSGANVLTF. The CDR3 DNA reads as TGCGCCAGCAGCCAAGATCTGGGCTCTGGGGCCAACGTCCTGACTTTC.

The rearrangement joins TRBV28 to TRBJ1-4; 7 bases fit TRBD1. The CDR3 loop spans 12 amino acids. Germline V gene sequence: CDR1 MDHEN, CDR2 SYDVKM. The CDR3 region is CASQGMGEKLFF. Written as DNA, the CDR3 is TGTGCTTCACAGGGGATGGGAGAAAAACTGTTTTTT.

This clonotype was detected only once. V gene TRBV28 combines with J gene TRBJ2-5, with 8 positions matching TRBD1. With V trimmed by 6 bases and J by 7 bases, 10 bases remained unmatched. CDR3 length: 14 amino acids. Germline CDR1 reads MDHEN; CDR2 reads SYDVKM. The CDR3 region has the DNA TGTGCCAGCAGATTTTCCGGACAGGGTGGGACCCAGTACTTC. Translating it yields CASRFSGQGGTQYF. Full variable domain (rest looked up from reference TRBV28 and TRBJ2-5): DVKVTQSSRYLVKRTGEKVFLECVQDMDHENMFWYRQDPGLGLRLIYFSYDVKMKEKGDIPEGYSVSREKKERFSLILESASTNQTSMYLCASRFSGQGGTQYFGPGTRLLVL.

The chain joins TRBV5-1 to TRBJ2-1, with TRBD2 as a possible D gene (6 bases). Trimming removed 3 bases from V and 5 bases from J, with 15 bases in between. The CDR3 runs 15 residues. CDR1 and CDR2 (germline): SGHRS, YFSETQ. CDR3 region: CASSSPGLDHNEQFF. DNA for the CDR3: TGCGCCAGCAGCTCACCGGGACTCGATCACAATGAGCAGTTCTTC.

This clonotype was seen only a few times. The J gene is TRBJ2-3, the V gene TRBV9; D not certain. Germline V gene sequence: CDR1 SGDLS, CDR2 YYNGEE. CDR3 size: 13 residues. The V end was cut by 3 bases, the J end by 2 bases, with 7 bases between. The CDR3 DNA reads as TGTGCCAGCAGCGACAGCCACACAGATACGCAGTATTTT. Translating gives CASSDSHTDTQYF.

This clonotype was detected ten times or more. This sequence joins TRBV12-3 or TRBV12-4 and TRBJ1-5; D may be TRBD1 (5 bases). Trimming took 3 bases from V and 5 from J, leaving 8 bases between them. The CDR3 sequence is 13 residues long. Here the CDR3 reads CASSLRGYQPQHF. Here the CDR3 DNA reads TGTGCCAGCAGTTTGAGGGGATATCAGCCCCAGCATTTT.

This clonotype has only a few counts. This sequence joins TRBV7-2 and TRBJ2-7; the match to TRBD2 covers 10 bases. With V trimmed by 3 bases and J by 2 bases, 1 base remained unmatched. The germline V gene encodes CDR1 SGHTA and CDR2 FQGNSA. CDR3 length: 14 residues. The CDR3 DNA follows: TGTGCCAGCAGCTTGACTAGCGGGCCCTACGAGCAGTACTTC. Its translation: CASSLTSGPYEQYF.

As regards this clonotype: The germline gene is not matched at one end of the junction; a read error may be the cause. This chain joins TRBV23-1 and TRBJ2-7; 7 bases are shared with TRBD2. TRBV23-1 is an ORF; its function is uncertain. This CDR3 is 16 amino acids long. CDR3 residues: CASSQSSPAGSYEQYF. The CDR3 DNA reads as TGCGCCAGCAGCCAATCGAGTCCAGCGGGAAGCTACGAGCAGTACTTC.

The gene calls are TRBV7-6 and TRBJ2-1; D perhaps matches TRBD1 (5 bases). V lost 5 bases and J lost 6, with 17 bases in between. This CDR3 has 15 residues. Germline assignment: CDR1 SGHVS and CDR2 FNYEAQ. The DNA for the CDR3 is TGTGCCAGCAGCCCCCGACAGTCGAACCCCAATGAGCAGTTCTTC. The encoded protein is CASSPRQSNPNEQFF.